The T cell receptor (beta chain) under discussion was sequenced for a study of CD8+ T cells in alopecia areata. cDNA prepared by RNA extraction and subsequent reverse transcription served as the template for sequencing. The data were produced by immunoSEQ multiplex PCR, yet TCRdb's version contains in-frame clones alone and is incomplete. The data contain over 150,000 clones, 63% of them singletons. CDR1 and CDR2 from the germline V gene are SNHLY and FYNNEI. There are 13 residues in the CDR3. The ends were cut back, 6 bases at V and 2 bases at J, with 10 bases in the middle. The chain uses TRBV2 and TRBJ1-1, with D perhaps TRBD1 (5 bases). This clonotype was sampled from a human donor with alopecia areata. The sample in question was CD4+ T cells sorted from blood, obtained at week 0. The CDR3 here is CASSRGHNTEAFF. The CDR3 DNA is TGTGCCAGCAGCCGAGGACACAACACTGAAGCTTTCTTT.